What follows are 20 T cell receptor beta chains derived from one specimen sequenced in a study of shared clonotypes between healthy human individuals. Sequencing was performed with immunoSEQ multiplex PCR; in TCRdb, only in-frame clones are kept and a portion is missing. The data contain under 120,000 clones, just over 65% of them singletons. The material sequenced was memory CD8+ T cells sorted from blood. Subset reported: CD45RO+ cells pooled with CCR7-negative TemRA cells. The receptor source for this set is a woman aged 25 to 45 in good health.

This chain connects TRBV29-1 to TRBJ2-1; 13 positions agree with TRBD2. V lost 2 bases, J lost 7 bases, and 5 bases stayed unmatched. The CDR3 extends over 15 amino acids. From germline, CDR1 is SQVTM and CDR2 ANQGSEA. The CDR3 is CSVEPGTSGANEQFF. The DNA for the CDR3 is TGCAGCGTTGAACCCGGGACTAGCGGGGCTAATGAGCAGTTCTTC.

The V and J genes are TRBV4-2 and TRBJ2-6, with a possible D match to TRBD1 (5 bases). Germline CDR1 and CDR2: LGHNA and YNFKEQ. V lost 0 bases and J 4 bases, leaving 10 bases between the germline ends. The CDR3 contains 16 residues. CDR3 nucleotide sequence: TGTGCCAGCAGCCAAGATCAGGGATCCGGGGCCAACGTCCTGACTTTC. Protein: CASSQDQGSGANVLTF.

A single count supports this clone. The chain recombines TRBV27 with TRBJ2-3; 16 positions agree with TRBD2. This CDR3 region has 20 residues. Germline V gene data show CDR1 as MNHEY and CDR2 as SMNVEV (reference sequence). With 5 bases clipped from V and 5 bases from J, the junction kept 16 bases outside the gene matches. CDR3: CASSRAPGTSGRAFEDTQYF. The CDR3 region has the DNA TGTGCCAGCAGTAGGGCCCCCGGGACTAGCGGGAGGGCCTTTGAAGATACGCAGTATTTT.

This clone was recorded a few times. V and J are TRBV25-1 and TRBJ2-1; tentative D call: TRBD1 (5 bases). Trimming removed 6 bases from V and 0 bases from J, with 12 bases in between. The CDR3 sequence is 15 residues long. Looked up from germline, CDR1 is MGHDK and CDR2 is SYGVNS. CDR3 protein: CASRGRASSYNEQFF. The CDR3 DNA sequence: TGTGCCAGCAGAGGCAGGGCGAGCTCCTACAATGAGCAGTTCTTC.

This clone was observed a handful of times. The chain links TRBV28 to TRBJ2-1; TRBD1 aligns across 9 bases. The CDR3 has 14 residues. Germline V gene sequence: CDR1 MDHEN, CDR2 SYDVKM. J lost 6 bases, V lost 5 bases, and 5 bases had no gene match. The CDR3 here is CASSPGTGSNEQFF. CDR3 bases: TGTGCCAGCAGTCCTGGGACAGGGAGCAATGAGCAGTTCTTC.

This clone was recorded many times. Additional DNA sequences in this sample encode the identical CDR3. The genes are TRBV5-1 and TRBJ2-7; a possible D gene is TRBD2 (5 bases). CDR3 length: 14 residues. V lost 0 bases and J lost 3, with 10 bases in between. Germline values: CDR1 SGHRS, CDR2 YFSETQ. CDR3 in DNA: TGCGCCAGCAGCTTGGAACTAGACTACTACGAGCAGTACTTC. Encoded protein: CASSLELDYYEQYF.

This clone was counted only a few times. The CDR3 nucleotides read TGTGCCATCAGTGTCCTGGACTCCTACGAGCAGTACTTC. This encodes CAISVLDSYEQYF. V and J are TRBV10-3 and TRBJ2-7, with D hard to call. The germline V gene has CDR1 ENHRY and CDR2 SYGVKD. The CDR3 is 13 residues long. V was cut by 4 bases and J by 0 bases, with 7 bases left in between.

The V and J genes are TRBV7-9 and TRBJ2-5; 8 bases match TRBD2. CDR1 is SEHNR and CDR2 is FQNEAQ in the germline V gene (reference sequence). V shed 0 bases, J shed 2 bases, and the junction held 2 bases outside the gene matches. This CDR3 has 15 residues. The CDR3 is CASSLATSAQETQYF. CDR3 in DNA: TGTGCCAGCAGCTTAGCGACTAGCGCACAAGAGACCCAGTACTTC. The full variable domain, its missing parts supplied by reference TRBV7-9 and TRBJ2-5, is DTGVSQNPRHKITKRGQNVTFRCDPISEHNRLYWYRQTLGQGPEFLTYFQNEAQLEKSRLLSDRFSAERPKGSFSTLEIQRTEQGDSAMYLCASSLATSAQETQYFGPGTRLLVL.

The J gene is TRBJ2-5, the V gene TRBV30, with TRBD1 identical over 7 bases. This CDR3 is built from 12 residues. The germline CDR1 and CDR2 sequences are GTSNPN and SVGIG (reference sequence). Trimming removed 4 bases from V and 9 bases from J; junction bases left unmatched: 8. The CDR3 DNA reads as TGTGCCTGGAACGGGGACAGTGAGGCCCAGTACTTC. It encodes CAWNGDSEAQYF.

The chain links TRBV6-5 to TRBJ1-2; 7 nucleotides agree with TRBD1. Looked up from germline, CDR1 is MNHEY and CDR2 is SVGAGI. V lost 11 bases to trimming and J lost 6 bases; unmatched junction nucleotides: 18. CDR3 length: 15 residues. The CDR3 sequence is CAASTGNDRAHGYTF. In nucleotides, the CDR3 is TGTGCCGCCAGCACGGGTAACGACAGGGCGCATGGCTACACCTTC.

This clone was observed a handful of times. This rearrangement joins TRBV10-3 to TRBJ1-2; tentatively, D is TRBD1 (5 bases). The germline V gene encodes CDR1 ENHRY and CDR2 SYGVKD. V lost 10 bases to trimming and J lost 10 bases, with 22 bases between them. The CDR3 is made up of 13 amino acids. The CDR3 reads CASSLGTLSVYTF. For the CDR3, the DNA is TGTGCCAGCAGCCTCGGGACCCTAAGCGTCTACACCTTC.

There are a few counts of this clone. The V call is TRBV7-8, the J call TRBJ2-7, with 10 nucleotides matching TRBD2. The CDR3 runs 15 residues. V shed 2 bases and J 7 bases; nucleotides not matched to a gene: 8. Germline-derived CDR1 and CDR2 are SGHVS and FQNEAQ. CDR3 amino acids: CASSLLAGDPREQYF. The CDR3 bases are TGTGCCAGCAGCTTACTAGCGGGAGATCCGCGTGAGCAGTACTTC.

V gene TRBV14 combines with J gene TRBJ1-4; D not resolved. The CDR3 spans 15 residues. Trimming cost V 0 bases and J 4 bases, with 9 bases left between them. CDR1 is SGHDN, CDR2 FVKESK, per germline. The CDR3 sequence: CASSQDFRLNEKLFF. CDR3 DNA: TGTGCCAGCAGCCAAGATTTTCGGCTTAATGAAAAACTGTTTTTT.

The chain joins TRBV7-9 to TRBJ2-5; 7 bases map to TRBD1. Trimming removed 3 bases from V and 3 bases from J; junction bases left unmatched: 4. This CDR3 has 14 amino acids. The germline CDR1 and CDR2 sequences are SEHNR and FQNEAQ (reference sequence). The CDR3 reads CASSFGTDKETQYF. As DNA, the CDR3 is TGTGCCAGCAGCTTCGGGACAGACAAAGAGACCCAGTACTTC.

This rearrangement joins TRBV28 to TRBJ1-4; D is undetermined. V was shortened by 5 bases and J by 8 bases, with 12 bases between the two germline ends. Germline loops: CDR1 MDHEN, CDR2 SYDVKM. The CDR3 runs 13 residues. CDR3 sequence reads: CASSPTVGEKLFF. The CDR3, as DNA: TGTGCCAGCAGTCCGACGGTTGGGGAAAAACTGTTTTTT. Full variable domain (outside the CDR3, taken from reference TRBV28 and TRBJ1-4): DVKVTQSSRYLVKRTGEKVFLECVQDMDHENMFWYRQDPGLGLRLIYFSYDVKMKEKGDIPEGYSVSREKKERFSLILESASTNQTSMYLCASSPTVGEKLFFGSGTQLSVL.

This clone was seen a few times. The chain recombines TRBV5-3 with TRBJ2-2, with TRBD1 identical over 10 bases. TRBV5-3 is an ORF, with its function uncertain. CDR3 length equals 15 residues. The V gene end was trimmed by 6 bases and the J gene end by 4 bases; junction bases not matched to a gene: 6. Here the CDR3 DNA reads TGTGCCAGAAAAAGACAGGGGGCGATCACCGGGGAGCTGTTTTTT. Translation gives CARKRQGAITGELFF.

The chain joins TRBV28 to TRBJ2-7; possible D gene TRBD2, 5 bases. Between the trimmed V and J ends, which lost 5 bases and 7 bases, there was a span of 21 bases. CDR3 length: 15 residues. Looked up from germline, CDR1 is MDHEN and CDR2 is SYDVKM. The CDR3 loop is CASSIRRGLATEQYF. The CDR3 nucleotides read TGTGCCAGCAGTATACGTCGAGGGTTAGCTACGGAGCAGTACTTC. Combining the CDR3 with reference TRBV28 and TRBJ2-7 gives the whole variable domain DVKVTQSSRYLVKRTGEKVFLECVQDMDHENMFWYRQDPGLGLRLIYFSYDVKMKEKGDIPEGYSVSREKKERFSLILESASTNQTSMYLCASSIRRGLATEQYFGPGTRLTVT.

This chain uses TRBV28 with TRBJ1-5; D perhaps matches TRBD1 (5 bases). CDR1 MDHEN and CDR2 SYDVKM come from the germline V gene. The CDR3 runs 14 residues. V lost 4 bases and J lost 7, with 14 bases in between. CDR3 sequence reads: CASSWAGRRQPQHF. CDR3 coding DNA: TGTGCCAGCAGTTGGGCAGGGAGACGCCAGCCCCAGCATTTT.

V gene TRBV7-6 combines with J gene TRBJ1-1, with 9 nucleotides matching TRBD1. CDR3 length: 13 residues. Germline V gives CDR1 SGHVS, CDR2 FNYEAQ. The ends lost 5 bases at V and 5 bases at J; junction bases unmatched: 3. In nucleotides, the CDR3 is TGTGCCAGCAGCACAGGGGGCATAACTGAAGCTTTCTTT. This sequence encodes CASSTGGITEAFF.

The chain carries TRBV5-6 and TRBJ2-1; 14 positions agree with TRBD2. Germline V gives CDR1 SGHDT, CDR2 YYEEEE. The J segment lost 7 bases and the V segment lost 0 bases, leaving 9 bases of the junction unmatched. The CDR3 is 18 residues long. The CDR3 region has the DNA TGTGCCAGCAGCTTGGAGGGACTAGCGGGAGTAAGAAGAAATGAGCAGTTCTTC. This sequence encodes CASSLEGLAGVRRNEQFF.